This T cell receptor (beta chain) appears in the sequencing data of a study of CD8 T cells in ankylosing spondylitis. General study points: Disease-linked clones reportedly showed significant enrichment in matched ankylosing spondylitis synovial fluid. For ankylosing spondylitis blood, a TCR beta motif of under ten highly homologous variants appeared characteristic.

TCRdb used MiXCR to reprocess the 5' RACE reads, holding one entry per CDR3 protein. The sample carries 150,000 to 200,000 distinct CDR3 sequences, about 17% recorded once. Germline V gives CDR1 SGHTA, CDR2 FQGNSA. The V and J ends lost 5 bases and 8 bases respectively, with 18 bases between them. The CDR3 extends over 15 amino acids. For this clonotype: What it binds is unknown.

The TCR sequence derives from a male donor with ankylosing spondylitis or in good health (not recorded which). The specimen sequenced was blood, either unsorted or a sorted T cell fraction (not recorded which). The V and J genes are TRBV7-2 and TRBJ1-4, with a weak D call TRBD1 (6 bases). DNA of the CDR3: TGTGCCAGCAGCCCCCAGTGGGGGGCGGTGGAAAAACTGTTTTTT. Protein: CASSPQWGAVEKLFF.